This entry features one T cell receptor beta chain sequence. With 2 bases removed from V and 5 bases from J, the gap between germline ends came to 12 bases. Germline CDR1 is GTSNPN and CDR2 is SVGIG (reference sequence). The CDR3 is made up of 13 amino acids. The sample belongs to a study of cytomegalovirus exposure and HLA in healthy donors. The PCR had 60 Vbeta and 13 Jbeta primers. Assay: immunoSEQ multiplex PCR; the TCRdb copy retains only in-frame clones and omits some. The table has over 200,000 clones, 70% to 80% seen once. The sequencing sample was made of PBMCs. The TCR comes from an older woman in good health and CMV-seropositive. The chain links TRBV30 to TRBJ1-1; D unresolved. The CDR3 protein is CAWSFTTGTEAFF. The CDR3 nucleotides read TGTGCCTGGAGTTTCACGACGGGGACTGAAGCTTTCTTT.